The rows below give T cell receptor beta chains drawn from one sample of a study of blood T cell repertoires in COVID-19. Profiled with immunoSEQ multiplex PCR; TCRdb holds only in-frame clones, not every one. The data show 90,000 to 100,000 clones, with approximately 90% seen just once and more than 4.5% held by the top ten. Material: peripheral blood. These receptors were collected from a man between 65 and 85 years old with acute or convalescent COVID-19. The CDR3 runs from the conserved cysteine through the conserved F or W. D genes are given only for firm matches. Clone size appears in some rows only: once, few, many, or a class for an expanded clone.

CDR3	DNA	D	size	V	J
CASPWPDISYEQYF	TGTGCCAGCCCATGGCCAGACATTTCCTACGAGCAGTACTTC	-	-	TRBV5-5	TRBJ2-7
CASSLGLEETQYF	TGTGCCAGCAGCTTGGGACTAGAAGAGACCCAGTACTTC	TRBD2	once	TRBV11-2	TRBJ2-5
CASSLSAGEANEKLFF	TGCGCCAGCAGCTTGTCTGCGGGGGAGGCTAATGAAAAACTGTTTTTT	-	-	TRBV5-1	TRBJ1-4
CASSQTGGHQPQHF	TGTGCCAGCAGCCAGACAGGGGGTCATCAGCCCCAGCATTTT	TRBD1	-	TRBV3-1/TRBV3-2	TRBJ1-5
CASSSHRALDEQYF	TGTGCCAGCAGCTCCCACAGGGCACTGGACGAGCAGTACTTC	-	-	TRBV21-1	TRBJ2-7
CASMGGAGGYTF	TGTGCCAGCATGGGAGGGGCGGGTGGCTACACCTTC	-	-	TRBV6-5	TRBJ1-2
CASSLGGATEAFF	TGTGCCAGCAGTCTTGGGGGGGCGACTGAAGCTTTCTTT	-	-	TRBV11-3	TRBJ1-1
CASSAVPNLAGGETQYF	TGTGCCAGCAGCGCTGTACCCAATCTAGCGGGGGGGGAGACCCAGTACTTC	TRBD2	once	TRBV5-5	TRBJ2-5
CASSIGMDSPLHF	TGTGCCAGTAGTATCGGTATGGATTCACCCCTCCACTTT	-	-	TRBV19	TRBJ1-6
CASSRGRNQPQHF	TGTGCCAGCAGCAGGGGGCGTAATCAGCCCCAGCATTTT	TRBD1	-	TRBV12-3/TRBV12-4	TRBJ1-5
CASSEGRGPQETQYF	TGTGCCAGCAGTGAAGGGCGGGGGCCCCAAGAGACCCAGTACTTC	-	-	TRBV6-1	TRBJ2-5
CASSPRDGNANTEAFF	TGCGCCAGCAGCCCGCGGGACGGCAACGCGAACACTGAAGCTTTCTTT	-	-	TRBV5-1	TRBJ1-1
CASSPRNQPQHF	TGTGCCAGCTCACCTCGTAATCAGCCCCAGCATTTT	-	-	TRBV18	TRBJ1-5
CSGRAVQTQYF	TGCAGTGGCAGGGCGGTCCAGACCCAGTACTTC	-	-	TRBV20-1	TRBJ2-5
CASRRTGQTLEKLFF	TGTGCCAGCAGGCGGACGGGACAGACTCTTGAAAAACTGTTTTTT	TRBD1	-	TRBV5-8	TRBJ1-4
CASSPGTGDTEAFF	TGCGCCAGCAGCCCCGGGACAGGGGACACTGAAGCTTTCTTT	TRBD1	-	TRBV5-1	TRBJ1-1
CASSLEGPVSSYNSPLHF	TGTGCCAGCAGTTTGGAGGGACCTGTGAGCTCCTATAATTCACCCCTCCACTTT	-	-	TRBV28	TRBJ1-6
CASSAGLAGAGGETQYF	TGTGCCAGCAGTGCCGGACTAGCGGGGGCCGGGGGGGAGACCCAGTACTTC	TRBD2	-	TRBV2	TRBJ2-5
CASSASGGVSYEQYF	TGTGCCAGCAGTGCTAGCGGGGGGGTTTCCTACGAGCAGTACTTC	TRBD2	-	TRBV2	TRBJ2-7
CASNPGFSGYTF	TGTGCCAGTAATCCGGGTTTTTCTGGCTACACCTTC	-	-	TRBV19	TRBJ1-2
CASSLQGQVGYTF	TGTGCCAGCAGTTTACAGGGACAAGTCGGCTACACCTTC	-	-	TRBV28	TRBJ1-2
CAISDITSGNTEAFF	TGTGCCATCAGTGATATAACATCAGGGAACACTGAAGCTTTCTTT	-	-	TRBV10-3	TRBJ1-1
CATSRSSSGGADTQYF	TGTGCCACCAGCAGGTCGTCTAGCGGGGGGGCAGATACGCAGTATTTT	TRBD2	-	TRBV15	TRBJ2-3
CASSLAPFGGTDTQYF	TGTGCCAGCAGCCTTGCGCCCTTCGGGGGCACAGATACGCAGTATTTT	-	-	TRBV3-1/TRBV3-2	TRBJ2-3
CASSLTRDRYEQYF	TGCGCCAGCAGTCTCACCCGGGACAGGTACGAGCAGTACTTC	TRBD1	-	TRBV10-1	TRBJ2-7
CASSSQGGRSEAFF	TGTGCCAGCAGCTCACAGGGGGGTAGGTCTGAAGCTTTCTTT	TRBD1	-	TRBV7-3	TRBJ1-1
CASTEGQGWNEQFF	TGTGCCAGCACCGAGGGACAGGGGTGGAATGAGCAGTTCTTC	TRBD1	-	TRBV2	TRBJ2-1
CASSQGFTGEENEQFF	TGTGCCAGCAGCCAAGGTTTTACAGGGGAGGAGAATGAGCAGTTCTTC	-	-	TRBV4-2	TRBJ2-1
CASSSWLAGSPAKNIQYF	TGTGCCAGCAGCAGCTGGCTAGCGGGTTCTCCAGCCAAAAACATTCAGTACTTC	TRBD2	-	TRBV5-6	TRBJ2-4
CASSEGVSNQPQHF	TGCGCCAGCAGTGAAGGGGTGAGCAATCAGCCCCAGCATTTT	-	-	TRBV10-2	TRBJ1-5
CASSFSGGNYEQYF	TGTGCCAGCAGTTTTAGCGGGGGGAACTACGAGCAGTACTTC	TRBD2	-	TRBV27	TRBJ2-7
CASSGDRGVGTDTQYF	TGCGCCAGCAGCGGGGACAGGGGAGTGGGCACAGATACGCAGTATTTT	TRBD1	-	TRBV10-1	TRBJ2-3
CASSQGEGHYGYTF	TGTGCCAGCAGCCAAGGGGAGGGCCACTATGGCTACACCTTC	-	-	TRBV3-1/TRBV3-2	TRBJ1-2
CASSYGTGTGTEAFF	TGTGCCAGCAGTTACGGAACAGGGACGGGCACTGAAGCTTTCTTT	-	once	TRBV6-6	TRBJ1-1
CASSQDAGHTEAFF	TGTGCCAGCAGCCAAGATGCAGGGCACACTGAAGCTTTCTTT	-	-	TRBV3-1/TRBV3-2	TRBJ1-1
CATLRDRGRGQPQHF	TGTGCCACCCTCCGAGACAGGGGGCGAGGGCAGCCCCAGCATTTT	TRBD1	-	TRBV28	TRBJ1-5
CASISGTGDYEQYF	TGTGCCAGCATCTCCGGGACAGGAGACTACGAGCAGTACTTC	TRBD1	-	TRBV28	TRBJ2-7